This T cell receptor beta chain was documented in a study of blood T cell repertoires in COVID-19. On the study more broadly: Sources were T cells, B-cell-depleted T cells, or PBMCs; the material itself was cDNA or gDNA.

The germline V gene encodes CDR1 LGHDT and CDR2 YNNKEL (reference sequence). V dropped 4 bases and J dropped 7; count of bases not matched to a gene: 7. This CDR3 region has 15 residues. This clone was observed a handful of times. How the authors handled the data: Researchers report that nucleated cell counts were estimated from reference gene primer amplification. Clones were sequenced by immunoSEQ multiplex PCR, and TCRdb holds only the in-frame ones, with some missing. The DNA gave D and trimming, while V, J and clone size come from that table. The sample has 250,000 to 300,000 clones; approximately 84% are singletons.

The receptor was isolated from a man in his forties or fifties who had recovered from COVID-19. J is TRBJ1-6 and V is TRBV3-1 (or the pseudogene TRBV3-2); 7 nucleotides agree with TRBD1. Source material: PBMCs or T cells enriched from blood (not recorded which). CDR3 nucleotides: TGTGCCAGCAGCCGCCGGGACAGTTCAAATTCACCCCTCCACTTT. Its translation: CASSRRDSSNSPLHF.